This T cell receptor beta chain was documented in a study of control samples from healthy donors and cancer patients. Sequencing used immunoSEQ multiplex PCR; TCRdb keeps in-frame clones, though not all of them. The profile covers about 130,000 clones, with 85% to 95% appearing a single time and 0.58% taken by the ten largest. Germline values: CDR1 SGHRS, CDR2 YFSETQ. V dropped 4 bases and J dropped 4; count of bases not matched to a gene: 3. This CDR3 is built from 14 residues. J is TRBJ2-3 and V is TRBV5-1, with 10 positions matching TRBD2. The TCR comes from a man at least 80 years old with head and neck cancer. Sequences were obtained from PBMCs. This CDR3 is CASSTGLASDTQYF. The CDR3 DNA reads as TGCGCCAGCAGCACGGGACTAGCGTCAGATACGCAGTATTTT.